This T cell receptor (beta chain) was retrieved from a study of Ad26.COV2.S vaccination and SARS-CoV-2 variants. Study context: Doses of Ad26.COV2.S were injected into muscle once or twice, 56 days apart.

General study points: Assessments of TCR breadth and depth may have underestimated the total T cell responses.

V was shortened by 0 bases and J by 8 bases, with 13 bases between the two germline ends. This CDR3 is 14 amino acids long. Germline lookup yields CDR1 LNHNV and CDR2 YYDKDF (reference sequence). Noted treatment: some 20 received Ad26.COV2.S at low or high dose, single or two shots; roughly 5 received placebo; per-sample allocation not given. Repertoires come from day 63 after the first vaccine or placebo injection. An Ad26 vector that expressed Wuhan-strain SARS-CoV-2 spike constituted the vaccine. As concerns this clone: As yet, its antigen is unknown.

Produced via immunoSEQ multiplex PCR; TCRdb's table is partial and in-frame only. The sample contains roughly 680,000 clones, more than 70% of which appear only once. The sample was peripheral blood, taken in a trial of Ad26.COV2.S vaccine versus placebo. The chain is built from TRBV15 and TRBJ1-2; D remains unclear. The sequence came from a person between 18 and 60 years old who received the Ad26.COV2.S COVID-19 vaccine or a placebo. CDR3 sequence reads: CATSRDRGFGGYTF. The CDR3 DNA reads as TGTGCCACCAGCAGAGATCGGGGATTTGGGGGCTACACCTTC.